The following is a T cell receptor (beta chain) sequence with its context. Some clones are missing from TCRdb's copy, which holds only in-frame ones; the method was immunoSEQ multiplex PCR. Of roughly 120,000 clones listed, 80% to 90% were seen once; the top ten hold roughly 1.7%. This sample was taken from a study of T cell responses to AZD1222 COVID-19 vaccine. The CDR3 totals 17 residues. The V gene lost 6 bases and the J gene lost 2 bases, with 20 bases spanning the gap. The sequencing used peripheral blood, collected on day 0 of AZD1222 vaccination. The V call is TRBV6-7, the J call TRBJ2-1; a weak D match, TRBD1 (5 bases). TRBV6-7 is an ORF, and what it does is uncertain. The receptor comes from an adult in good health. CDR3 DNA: TGTGCCAGCAGCTCCCCGATGGGGCATCGCGCCTACAATGAGCAGTTCTTC. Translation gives CASSSPMGHRAYNEQFF.